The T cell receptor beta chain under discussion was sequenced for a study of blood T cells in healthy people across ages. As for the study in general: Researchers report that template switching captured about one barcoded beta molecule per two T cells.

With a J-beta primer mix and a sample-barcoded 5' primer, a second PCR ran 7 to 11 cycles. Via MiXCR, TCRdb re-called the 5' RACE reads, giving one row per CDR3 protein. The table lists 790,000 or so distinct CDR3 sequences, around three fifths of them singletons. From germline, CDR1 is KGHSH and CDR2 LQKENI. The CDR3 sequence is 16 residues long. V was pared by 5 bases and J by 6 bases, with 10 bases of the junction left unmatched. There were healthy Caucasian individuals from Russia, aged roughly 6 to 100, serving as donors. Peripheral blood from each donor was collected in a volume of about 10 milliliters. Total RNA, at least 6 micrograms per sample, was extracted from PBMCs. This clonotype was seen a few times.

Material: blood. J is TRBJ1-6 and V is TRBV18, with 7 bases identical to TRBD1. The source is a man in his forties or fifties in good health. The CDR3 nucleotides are TGTGCCAGCTCATCGGCCGGGACAGATCTTAATTCACCCCTCCACTTT. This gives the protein CASSSAGTDLNSPLHF. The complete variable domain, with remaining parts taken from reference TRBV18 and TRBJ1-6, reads NAGVMQNPRHLVRRRGQEARLRCSPMKGHSHVYWYRQLPEEGLKFMVYLQKENIIDESGMPKERFSAEFPKEGPSILRIQQVVRGDSAAYFCASSSAGTDLNSPLHFGNGTRLTVT.